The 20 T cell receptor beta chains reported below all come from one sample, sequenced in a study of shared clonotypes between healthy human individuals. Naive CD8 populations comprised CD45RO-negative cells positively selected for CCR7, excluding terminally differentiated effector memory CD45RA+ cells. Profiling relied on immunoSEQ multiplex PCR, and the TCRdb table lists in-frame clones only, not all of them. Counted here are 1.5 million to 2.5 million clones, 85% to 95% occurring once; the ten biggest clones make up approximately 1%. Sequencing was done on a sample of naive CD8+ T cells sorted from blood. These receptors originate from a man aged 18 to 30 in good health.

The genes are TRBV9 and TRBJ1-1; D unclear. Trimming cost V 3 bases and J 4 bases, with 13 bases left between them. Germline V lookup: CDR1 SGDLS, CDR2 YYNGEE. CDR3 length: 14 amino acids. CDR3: CASSARGAATEAFF. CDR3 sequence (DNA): TGTGCCAGCAGCGCCCGGGGAGCGGCCACTGAAGCTTTCTTT.

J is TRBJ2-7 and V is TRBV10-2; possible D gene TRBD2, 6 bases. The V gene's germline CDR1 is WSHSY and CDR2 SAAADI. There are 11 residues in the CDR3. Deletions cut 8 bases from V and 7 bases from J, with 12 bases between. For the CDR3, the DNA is TGCGCCAGCCGGGACTCGATAGAGCAGTACTTC. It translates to CASRDSIEQYF.

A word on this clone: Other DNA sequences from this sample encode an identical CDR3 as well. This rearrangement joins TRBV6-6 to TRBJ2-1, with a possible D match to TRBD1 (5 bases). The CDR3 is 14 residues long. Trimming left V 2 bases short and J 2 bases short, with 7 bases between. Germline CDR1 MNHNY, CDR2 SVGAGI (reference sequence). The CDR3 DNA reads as TGTGCCAGCAGTTACCTAGGGGCCTACAATGAGCAGTTCTTC. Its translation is CASSYLGAYNEQFF.

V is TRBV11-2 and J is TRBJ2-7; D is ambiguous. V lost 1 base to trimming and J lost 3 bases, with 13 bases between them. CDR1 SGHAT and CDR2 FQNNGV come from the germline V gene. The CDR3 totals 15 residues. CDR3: CASSLAPWHNYEQYF. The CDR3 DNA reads TGTGCCAGCAGCTTAGCCCCTTGGCACAACTACGAGCAGTACTTC.

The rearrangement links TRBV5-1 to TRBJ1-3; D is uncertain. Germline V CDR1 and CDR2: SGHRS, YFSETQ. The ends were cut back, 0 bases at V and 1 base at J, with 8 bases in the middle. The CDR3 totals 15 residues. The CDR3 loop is CASSLVGVSGNTIYF. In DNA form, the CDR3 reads TGCGCCAGCAGCTTGGTTGGGGTGTCTGGAAACACCATATATTTT.

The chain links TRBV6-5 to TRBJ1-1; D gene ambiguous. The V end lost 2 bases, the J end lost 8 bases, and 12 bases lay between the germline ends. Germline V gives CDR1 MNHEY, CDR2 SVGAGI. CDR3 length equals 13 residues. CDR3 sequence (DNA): TGTGCCAGCAGTTACGAAGGGTCCCTGGAAGCTTTCTTT. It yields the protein CASSYEGSLEAFF.

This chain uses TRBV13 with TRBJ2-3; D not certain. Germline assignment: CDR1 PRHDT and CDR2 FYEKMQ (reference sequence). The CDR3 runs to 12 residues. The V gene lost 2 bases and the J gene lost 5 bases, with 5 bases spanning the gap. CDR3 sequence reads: CASSLREDTQYF. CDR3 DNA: TGTGCCAGCAGCTTACGAGAAGATACGCAGTATTTT.

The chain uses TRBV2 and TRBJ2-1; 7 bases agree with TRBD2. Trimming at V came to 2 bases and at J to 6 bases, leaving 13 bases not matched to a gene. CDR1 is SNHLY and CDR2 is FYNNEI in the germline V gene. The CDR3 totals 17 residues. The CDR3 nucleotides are TGTGCCAGCAGTGAAAGCGGAGCGGGGAGGATTCTCAATGAGCAGTTCTTC. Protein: CASSESGAGRILNEQFF.

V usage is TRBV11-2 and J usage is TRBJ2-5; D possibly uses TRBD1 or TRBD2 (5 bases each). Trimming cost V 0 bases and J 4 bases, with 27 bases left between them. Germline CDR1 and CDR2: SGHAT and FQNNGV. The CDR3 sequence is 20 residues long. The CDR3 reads CASSLEGVASRVSRGETQYF. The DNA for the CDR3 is TGTGCCAGCAGCTTAGAGGGGGTTGCAAGCCGGGTATCAAGAGGAGAGACCCAGTACTTC. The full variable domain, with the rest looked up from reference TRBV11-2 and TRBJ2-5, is EAGVAQSPRYKIIEKRQSVAFWCNPISGHATLYWYQQILGQGPKLLIQFQNNGVVDDSQLPKDRFSAERLKGVDSTLKIQPAKLEDSAVYLCASSLEGVASRVSRGETQYFGPGTRLLVL.

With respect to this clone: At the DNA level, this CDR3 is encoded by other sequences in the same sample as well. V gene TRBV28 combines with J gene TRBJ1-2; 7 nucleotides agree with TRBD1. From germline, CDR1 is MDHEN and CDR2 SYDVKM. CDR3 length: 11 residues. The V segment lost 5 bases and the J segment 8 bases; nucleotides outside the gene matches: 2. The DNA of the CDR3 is TGTGCCAGCAGTCCAGGGGGGGGCTACACCTTC. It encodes CASSPGGGYTF.

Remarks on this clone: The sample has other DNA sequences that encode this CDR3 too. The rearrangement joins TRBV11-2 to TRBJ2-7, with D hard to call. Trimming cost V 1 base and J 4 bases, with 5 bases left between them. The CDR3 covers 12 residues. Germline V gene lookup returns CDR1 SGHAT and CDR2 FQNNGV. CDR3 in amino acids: CASSLAPYEQYF. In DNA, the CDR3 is TGTGCCAGCAGCTTAGCCCCTTACGAGCAGTACTTC.

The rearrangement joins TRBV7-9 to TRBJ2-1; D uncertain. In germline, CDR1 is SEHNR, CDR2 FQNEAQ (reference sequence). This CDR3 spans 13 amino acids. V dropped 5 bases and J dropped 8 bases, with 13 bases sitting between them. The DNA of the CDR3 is TGTGCCAGCAGCGACAATCAGGTCGATGAGCAGTTCTTC. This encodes CASSDNQVDEQFF.

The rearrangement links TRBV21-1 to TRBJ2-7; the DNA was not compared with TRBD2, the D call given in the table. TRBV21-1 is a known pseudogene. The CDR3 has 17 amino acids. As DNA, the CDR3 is TGTGCCAGCAGCCATCAGGGTAGGGACTTTCCACCCTACGAGCAGTACTTC. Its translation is CASSHQGRDFPPYEQYF.

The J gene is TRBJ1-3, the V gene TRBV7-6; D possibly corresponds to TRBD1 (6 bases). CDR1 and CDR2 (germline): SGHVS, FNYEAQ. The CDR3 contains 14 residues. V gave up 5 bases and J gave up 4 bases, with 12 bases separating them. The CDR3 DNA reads TGTGCCAGCAGCACCCTCAGGGGAGGAAACACCATATATTTT. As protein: CASSTLRGGNTIYF.

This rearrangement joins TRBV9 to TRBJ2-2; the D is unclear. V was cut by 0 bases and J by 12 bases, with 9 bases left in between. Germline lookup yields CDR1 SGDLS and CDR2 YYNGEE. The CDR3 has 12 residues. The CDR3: CASSVAEGQLFF. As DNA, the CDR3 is TGTGCCAGCAGCGTAGCTGAAGGTCAGCTGTTTTTT.

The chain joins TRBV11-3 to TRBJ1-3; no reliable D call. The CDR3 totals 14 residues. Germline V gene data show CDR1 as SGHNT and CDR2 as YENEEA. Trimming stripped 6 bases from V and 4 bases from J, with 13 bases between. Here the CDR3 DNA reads TGTGCCAGCAGGAGAGCGGGGTACGGAAACACCATATATTTT. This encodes CASRRAGYGNTIYF.

CDR3: CASSSRQGMSYEQYF. Here the CDR3 DNA reads TGTGCCAGCAGTTCTCGACAGGGTATGTCCTACGAGCAGTACTTC. The chain carries TRBV27 and TRBJ2-7, with 7 nucleotides matching TRBD1. Germline V gene sequence: CDR1 MNHEY, CDR2 SMNVEV (reference sequence). CDR3 length: 15 residues. The junction had 7 bases not matched to a gene; V was cut back by 4 bases and J by 1 base.

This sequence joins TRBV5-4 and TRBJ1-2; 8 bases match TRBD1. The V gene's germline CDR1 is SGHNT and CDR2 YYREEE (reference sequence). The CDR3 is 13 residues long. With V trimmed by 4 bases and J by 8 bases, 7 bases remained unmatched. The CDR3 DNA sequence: TGTGCCAGCAGCCGGACAGGGAATTTGGGCTACACCTTC. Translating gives CASSRTGNLGYTF.

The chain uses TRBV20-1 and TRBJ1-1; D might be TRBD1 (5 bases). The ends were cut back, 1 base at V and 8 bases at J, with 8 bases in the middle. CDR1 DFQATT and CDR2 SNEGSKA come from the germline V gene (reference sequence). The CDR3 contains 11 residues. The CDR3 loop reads CSARGGVEAFF. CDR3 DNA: TGCAGTGCTAGAGGAGGGGTCGAAGCTTTCTTT.

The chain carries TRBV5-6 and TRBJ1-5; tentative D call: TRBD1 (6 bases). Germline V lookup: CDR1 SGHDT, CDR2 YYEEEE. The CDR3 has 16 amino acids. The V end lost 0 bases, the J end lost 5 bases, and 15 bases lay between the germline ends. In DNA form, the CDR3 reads TGTGCCAGCAGCTTGGGGGAGCTTGGGGGCGATCAGCCCCAGCATTTT. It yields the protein CASSLGELGGDQPQHF.